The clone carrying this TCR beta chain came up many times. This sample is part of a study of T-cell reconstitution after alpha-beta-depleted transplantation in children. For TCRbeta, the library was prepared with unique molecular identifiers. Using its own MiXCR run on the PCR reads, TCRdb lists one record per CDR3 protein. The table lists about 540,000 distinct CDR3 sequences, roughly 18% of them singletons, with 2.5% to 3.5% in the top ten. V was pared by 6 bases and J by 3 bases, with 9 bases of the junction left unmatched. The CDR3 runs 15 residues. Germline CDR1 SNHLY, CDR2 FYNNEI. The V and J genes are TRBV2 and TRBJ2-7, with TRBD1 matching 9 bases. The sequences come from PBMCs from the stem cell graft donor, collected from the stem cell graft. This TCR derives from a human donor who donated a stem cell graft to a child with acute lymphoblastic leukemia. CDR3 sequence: CASRYRTGDIYEQYF. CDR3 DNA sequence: TGTGCCAGCAGATATAGGACAGGGGACATCTACGAGCAGTACTTC.